The 30 T cell receptor beta chains below come from one sample, sequenced in a study of blood T cell repertoires in COVID-19. Libraries were prepared by immunoSEQ multiplex PCR; TCRdb keeps only in-frame clonotypes and omits some of them. The table includes fewer than 200,000 clones, under 90% detected once. The sequenced sample was peripheral blood. The receptors were sampled from a man between 60 and 75 years old with acute or convalescent COVID-19.

This chain connects TRBV5-1 to TRBJ2-7, with 10 bases aligning to TRBD1. Trimming took 2 bases from V and 5 from J; bases not matched to a gene: 10. The CDR3 runs 16 residues. Per germline, CDR1 SGHRS and CDR2 YFSETQ. The CDR3 DNA reads TGCGCCAGCAGCTTAATCTCCGGGACAGGGGAGAACGAGCAGTACTTC. This gives the protein CASSLISGTGENEQYF.

The CDR3 DNA reads as TGTGCCATCAGTGAGTCCCAGGGTGGAAATGAAAAACTGTTTTTT. It codes for CAISESQGGNEKLFF. This chain links TRBV10-3 with TRBJ1-4; tentative D call: TRBD1 (5 bases). The ends were cut back, 0 bases at V and 5 bases at J, with 10 bases in the middle. The CDR3 length is 15 residues. Germline V lookup: CDR1 ENHRY, CDR2 SYGVKD.

This chain joins TRBV19 and TRBJ1-5, with a tentative D call TRBD1 (6 bases). V lost 7 bases and J 4 bases, leaving 17 bases between the germline ends. Per germline, CDR1 LNHDA and CDR2 SQIVND (reference sequence). The CDR3 is 15 amino acids. DNA for the CDR3: TGTGCCAGTATTCCTAAACAGGGAATGAATCAGCCCCAGCATTTT. It yields the protein CASIPKQGMNQPQHF. The complete variable domain, with remaining parts taken from reference TRBV19 and TRBJ1-5, reads DGGITQSPKYLFRKEGQNVTLSCEQNLNHDAMYWYRQDPGQGLRLIYYSQIVNDFQKGDIAEGYSVSREKKESFPLTVTSAQKNPTAFYLCASIPKQGMNQPQHFGDGTRLSIL.

A single count supports this clone. J is TRBJ2-1 and V is TRBV2; tentatively, D is TRBD1 (6 bases). In germline, CDR1 is SNHLY, CDR2 FYNNEI. The CDR3 runs to 14 residues. V was shortened by 3 bases and J by 8 bases, with 14 bases between the two germline ends. CDR3 sequence reads: CASSEWAGADEQFF. In nucleotides, the CDR3 is TGTGCCAGCAGTGAGTGGGCAGGGGCGGATGAGCAGTTCTTC.

The CDR3 nucleotides read TGTGCCAGTAGTATACGAGGCGAAAAACTGTTTTTT. Protein product: CASSIRGEKLFF. The chain has TRBV19 and TRBJ1-4, with unresolved D. The germline V and J ends were trimmed by 2 bases and 8 bases, with 6 bases remaining between them. CDR3 length: 12 amino acids. CDR1 is LNHDA, CDR2 SQIVND, per germline (reference sequence). The complete variable domain, with remaining parts taken from reference TRBV19 and TRBJ1-4, reads DGGITQSPKYLFRKEGQNVTLSCEQNLNHDAMYWYRQDPGQGLRLIYYSQIVNDFQKGDIAEGYSVSREKKESFPLTVTSAQKNPTAFYLCASSIRGEKLFFGSGTQLSVL.

CDR3 nucleotides: TGTGCCAGCGAACAGGTTAACTATGGCTACACCTTC. Amino acids: CASEQVNYGYTF. The chain joins TRBV7-9 to TRBJ1-2, with D maybe TRBD1 (5 bases). CDR3 length: 12 residues. V dropped 8 bases and J dropped 1 base, with 8 bases sitting between them. Germline loops: CDR1 SEHNR, CDR2 FQNEAQ (reference sequence).

The CDR3 sequence is CASSSWDGRNSPLHF. The CDR3 region has the DNA TGTGCCAGCAGTTCCTGGGACGGGAGAAATTCACCCCTCCACTTT. This chain joins TRBV6-2 or TRBV6-3 and TRBJ1-6, with D perhaps matching TRBD1 (5 bases). CDR1 is MNHEY, CDR2 SVGEGT, per germline. Trimming pared 4 bases from V and 7 bases from J, leaving 14 bases between. This CDR3 contains 15 residues.

This clone was counted between two and nine times. The gene calls are TRBV9 and TRBJ2-7, with D possibly matching TRBD2 (5 bases). The germline V and J ends were trimmed by 0 bases and 6 bases, with 10 bases remaining between them. The CDR3 sequence is 13 residues long. Germline V gene sequence: CDR1 SGDLS, CDR2 YYNGEE. The CDR3 region is CASSVGRTAEQYF. Here the CDR3 DNA reads TGTGCCAGCAGCGTAGGGAGGACTGCCGAGCAGTACTTC.

The chain couples TRBV4-3 to TRBJ2-5; a weak D match, TRBD1 (6 bases). Per the germline V gene, CDR1 is LGHNA and CDR2 is YSLEER. The CDR3 runs 14 residues. V lost 1 base and J lost 3, with 9 bases in between. The CDR3 loop is CASSQGAGEETQYF. CDR3 in DNA: TGCGCCAGCAGCCAAGGCGCAGGGGAAGAGACCCAGTACTTC.

The chain combines TRBV6-5 with TRBJ1-5; 7 nucleotides line up with TRBD1. CDR3 size: 14 residues. V trimming: 6 bases; J trimming: 6 bases; junction bases outside the gene matches: 8. Germline loops: CDR1 MNHEY, CDR2 SVGAGI. CDR3 coding DNA: TGTGCCAGCAGGGGACAGAATCGGGCTCAGCCCCAGCATTTT. The encoded protein is CASRGQNRAQPQHF.

The chain has TRBV19 and TRBJ1-5, with TRBD1 matching 7 bases. V dropped 7 bases and J dropped 5; count of bases not matched to a gene: 11. The CDR3 covers 15 residues. Germline V CDR1 and CDR2: LNHDA, SQIVND (reference sequence). The CDR3, as DNA: TGTGCCAGTAAAACAGGGGCATATTTAGATCAGCCCCAGCATTTT. It encodes CASKTGAYLDQPQHF.

The chain uses TRBV14 and TRBJ2-7; TRBD1 aligns across 7 bases. Germline V CDR1 and CDR2: SGHDN, FVKESK. V lost 4 bases and J lost 2; bases outside the gene matches: 8. This CDR3 has 15 amino acids. The CDR3 DNA reads TGTGCCAGCAGCCCCTGGACAGGCGAAACCTACGAGCAGTACTTC. Translating it yields CASSPWTGETYEQYF.

This chain uses TRBV2 with TRBJ1-2; TRBD1 is a possible D gene (6 bases). V lost 1 base and J 4 bases, leaving 25 bases between the germline ends. The CDR3 has 19 amino acids. Per the germline V gene, CDR1 is SNHLY and CDR2 is FYNNEI. CDR3 DNA sequence: TGTGCCAGCAGTGAAGAACAGGGAGCCGGAGACTACTACCCCTATGGCTACACCTTC. Amino acid sequence: CASSEEQGAGDYYPYGYTF. The whole variable domain, remainder taken from reference TRBV2 and TRBJ1-2, is EPEVTQTPSHQVTQMGQEVILRCVPISNHLYFYWYRQILGQKVEFLVSFYNNEISEKSEIFDDQFSVERPDGSNFTLKIRSTKLEDSAMYFCASSEEQGAGDYYPYGYTFGSGTRLTVV.

This chain uses TRBV7-3 with TRBJ2-1; 7 positions agree with TRBD2. After removal of 8 bases from V and 7 bases from J, the junction contained 8 bases not matched to a gene. CDR3 length: 13 amino acids. Looked up from germline, CDR1 is SGHTA and CDR2 is FQGTGA. The CDR3 nucleotides read TGTGCCAGCGGACGGGGGGACCGAAATGAGCAGTTCTTC. Translated: CASGRGDRNEQFF. The variable domain in full, completed from reference TRBV7-3 and TRBJ2-1, reads GAGVSQTPSNKVTEKGKYVELRCDPISGHTALYWYRQSLGQGPEFLIYFQGTGAADDSGLPNDRFFAVRPEGSVSTLKIQRTERGDSAVYLCASGRGDRNEQFFGPGTRLTVL.

This chain connects TRBV19 to TRBJ2-2, with 10 bases fitting TRBD1. The V gene's germline CDR1 is LNHDA and CDR2 SQIVND (reference sequence). The CDR3 covers 14 residues. Unmatched junction bases numbered 3, after V lost 6 bases and J lost 5 bases. The DNA for the CDR3 is TGTGCCAGTAGGGGGACAGGGGTAACCGGGGAGCTGTTTTTT. Encoded protein: CASRGTGVTGELFF.

The chain has TRBV6-8 and TRBJ2-1, with 11 bases aligning to TRBD2. CDR3 length: 17 amino acids. J lost 8 bases, V lost 0 bases, and 9 bases had no gene match. Germline CDR1 is MNHGY and CDR2 is SAAAGT. Here the CDR3 reads CASSYSPGLAGGHEQFF. Written as DNA, the CDR3 is TGTGCCAGCAGTTACTCGCCCGGGCTAGCGGGGGGTCATGAGCAGTTCTTC.

This chain's CDR3 is CASSWTEIYEQYF. The DNA for the CDR3 is TGTGCCAGCAGTTGGACAGAGATCTACGAGCAGTACTTC. The chain couples TRBV2 to TRBJ2-7; D possibly corresponds to TRBD1 (6 bases). Between the trimmed V and J ends, which lost 5 bases and 3 bases, there was a span of 11 bases. The CDR3 runs 13 residues. Germline CDR1 reads SNHLY; CDR2 reads FYNNEI.

V and J are TRBV27 and TRBJ2-7; TRBD2 matches at 7 bases. Germline lookup yields CDR1 MNHEY and CDR2 SMNVEV (reference sequence). V lost 2 bases and J lost 2; bases outside the gene matches: 9. The CDR3 is 16 residues long. CDR3 nucleotides: TGTGCCAGCAGTTTAGGGGGGGTTGGGGGACCCTACGAGCAGTACTTC. Translated, it gives CASSLGGVGGPYEQYF.

This clone was seen only once. This chain connects TRBV5-1 to TRBJ2-2; 15 bases align to TRBD2. V lost 9 bases and J lost 5; bases outside the gene matches: 5. CDR1 SGHRS and CDR2 YFSETQ come from the germline V gene. CDR3 length: 15 residues. DNA of the CDR3: TGCGCCACCCGGACTAGCGGGAGGGGAACCGGGGAGCTGTTTTTT. It specifies CATRTSGRGTGELFF.

The chain uses TRBV4-3 and TRBJ2-7; a possible D gene is TRBD2 (5 bases). The CDR3 spans 14 residues. Trimming removed 0 bases from V and 2 bases from J, with 8 bases in between. Germline CDR1 LGHNA, CDR2 YSLEER. The CDR3 DNA is TGCGCCAGCAGCCAAGATCGGCGGGCCTACGAGCAGTACTTC. It specifies CASSQDRRAYEQYF.

This clone has just one count. The rearrangement uses TRBV10-3 and TRBJ2-7, with 10 bases aligning to TRBD2. Trimming cost V 7 bases and J 4 bases; bases outside gene matches: 19. The CDR3 is 18 residues long. Germline V gene sequence: CDR1 ENHRY, CDR2 SYGVKD. The CDR3 reads CAIKLGGAGGPELYEQYF. The CDR3 nucleotides are TGTGCCATCAAGCTCGGGGGAGCGGGAGGGCCTGAGCTATACGAGCAGTACTTC.

The gene calls are TRBV7-8 and TRBJ1-4; D may be TRBD1 (6 bases). The CDR3 runs 16 residues. V gave up 1 base and J gave up 0 bases, with 9 bases separating them. CDR1 and CDR2 (germline): SGHVS, FQNEAQ. This chain's CDR3 is CASSLDRVATNEKLFF. The CDR3 DNA reads as TGTGCCAGCAGCTTAGACAGGGTTGCAACTAATGAAAAACTGTTTTTT.

J is TRBJ1-5 and V is TRBV2; D might be TRBD1 (5 bases). From germline, CDR1 is SNHLY and CDR2 FYNNEI. The CDR3 is 15 residues long. Trimming removed 4 bases at V and 4 bases at J, with 14 bases between. CDR3 in amino acids: CASSARAGGNQPQHF. The CDR3 DNA is TGTGCCAGCAGTGCCCGGGCGGGGGGAAATCAGCCCCAGCATTTT.

This clone was seen more than once but under ten times. The gene calls are TRBV9 and TRBJ1-3; D possibly corresponds to TRBD1 (5 bases). The V and J ends lost 3 bases and 0 bases respectively, with 13 bases between them. The CDR3 runs 16 residues. Germline V gene lookup returns CDR1 SGDLS and CDR2 YYNGEE. The CDR3 DNA reads TGTGCCAGCAGCGACCGGGACTCCTTCTCTGGAAACACCATATATTTT. Translated, it gives CASSDRDSFSGNTIYF.

V and J are TRBV28 and TRBJ2-7; D unclear. The CDR3 spans 12 residues. Trimming took off 4 bases at V and 4 bases at J, with 8 bases between the two ends. The germline gives CDR1 MDHEN, CDR2 SYDVKM. CDR3 DNA sequence: TGTGCCAGCAGTTCCGACAAATACGAGCAGTACTTC. Encoded protein: CASSSDKYEQYF.

The V gene is TRBV11-2, the J gene TRBJ1-6; D gene unclear. The V gene lost 1 base and the J gene lost 9 bases, with 4 bases spanning the gap. The germline CDR1 and CDR2 sequences are SGHAT and FQNNGV. CDR3 length: 12 residues. This CDR3 reads CASSLAISPLHF. The CDR3, as DNA: TGTGCCAGCAGCTTAGCTATTTCACCCCTCCACTTT.

The rearrangement links TRBV27 to TRBJ2-3, with 9 bases that match TRBD1. V shed 5 bases and J 0 bases; nucleotides not matched to a gene: 12. The CDR3 is made up of 18 amino acids. The germline V gene encodes CDR1 MNHEY and CDR2 SMNVEV (reference sequence). The CDR3, as DNA: TGTGCCAGCAGTAGAGGGACAGGGTGGGGTCTCAGCACAGATACGCAGTATTTT. As protein: CASSRGTGWGLSTDTQYF.

This clone was seen just once. The chain links TRBV6-1 to TRBJ2-7; TRBD2 agrees at 9 bases. The CDR3 totals 15 residues. V shed 2 bases, J shed 4 bases, and the junction held 6 bases outside the gene matches. The germline V gene has CDR1 MNHNS and CDR2 SASEGT. The CDR3 DNA is TGTGCCAGCAGTGAATCCCCGGGACTAGCTTACGAGCAGTACTTC. This translates into CASSESPGLAYEQYF.

This clone showed up just a few times. The V gene is TRBV6-5, the J gene TRBJ1-2; 9 nucleotides line up with TRBD1. Trimming at V came to 2 bases and at J to 8 bases, leaving 6 bases not matched to a gene. The CDR3 covers 14 residues. The germline CDR1 and CDR2 sequences are MNHEY and SVGAGI. Here the CDR3 reads CASSYTGTGKGYTF. DNA for the CDR3: TGTGCCAGCAGTTACACTGGGACAGGGAAAGGCTACACCTTC.

This clone has just a few counts. The V and J genes are TRBV21-1 and TRBJ2-5; the table gives TRBD2 as D, unverified against the DNA. TRBV21-1 represents a pseudogene. CDR3 length: 15 amino acids. The CDR3: CASSKFSYHQETQYF. The CDR3 bases are TGTGCCAGCAGCAAATTCTCCTACCACCAAGAGACCCAGTACTTC.